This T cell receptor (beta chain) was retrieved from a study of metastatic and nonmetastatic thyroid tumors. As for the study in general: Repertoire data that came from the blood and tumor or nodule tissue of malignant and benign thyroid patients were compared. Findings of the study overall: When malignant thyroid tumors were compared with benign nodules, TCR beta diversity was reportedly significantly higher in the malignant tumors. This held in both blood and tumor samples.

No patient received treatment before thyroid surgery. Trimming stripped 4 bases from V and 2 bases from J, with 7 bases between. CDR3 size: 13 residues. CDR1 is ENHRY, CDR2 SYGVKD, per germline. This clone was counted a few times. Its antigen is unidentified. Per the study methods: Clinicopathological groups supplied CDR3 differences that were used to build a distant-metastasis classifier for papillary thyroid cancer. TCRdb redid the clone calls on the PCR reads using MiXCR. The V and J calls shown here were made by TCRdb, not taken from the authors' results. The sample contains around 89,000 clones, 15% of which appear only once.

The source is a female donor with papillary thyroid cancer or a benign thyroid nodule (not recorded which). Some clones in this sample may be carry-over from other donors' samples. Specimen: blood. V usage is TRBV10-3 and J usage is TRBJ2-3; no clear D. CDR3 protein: CAISGGVTDTQYF. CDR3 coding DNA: TGTGCCATCAGTGGGGGTGTCACAGATACGCAGTATTTT.